This is a list of T cell receptor beta chains from one sample in a study of blood T cell repertoires in COVID-19. Assay used: immunoSEQ multiplex PCR; TCRdb lists only in-frame clones, some missing. Counted here are about 15,000 clones, 70% to 80% occurring once; the ten biggest clones make up roughly 15%. Sequenced input: peripheral blood. All receptors derive from a man in his 60s with acute or convalescent COVID-19. Each CDR3 is given with its conserved first and last residue. Each record gives: J gene, V gene, CDR3 protein.

TRBJ2-7,TRBV28,CATPHPPAGSIPYEQYF
TRBJ2-1,TRBV7-8,CASSLRTSGTYNEQFF
TRBJ1-2,TRBV29-1,CSVAVALNYGYTF
TRBJ2-3,TRBV5-1,CASSFRGLAVPDTQYF
TRBJ1-5,TRBV15,CATSSPSGTSKNQPQHF
TRBJ1-1,TRBV19,CASSASGRMNTEAFF
TRBJ2-1,TRBV7-9,CASSLDQISYNEQFF
TRBJ1-6,TRBV12-3/TRBV12-4,CASSLYSGSPLHF
TRBJ1-1,TRBV12-3/TRBV12-4,CASSPEPDTEAFF
TRBJ1-6,TRBV5-1,CASSSGQGLSSPLHF
TRBJ2-3,TRBV5-1,CASSEITGYGADTQYF
TRBJ2-3,TRBV3-1/TRBV3-2,CASTRGTGGRTDTQYF
TRBJ2-1,TRBV5-1,CASSFAGETYNEQFF
TRBJ1-2,TRBV3-1/TRBV3-2,CASSQVKVTGGYTF
TRBJ2-7,TRBV21-1,CASSKRTGKTREQYF
TRBJ1-2,TRBV10-3,CAIRGQVAENGYTF
TRBJ2-4,TRBV30,CAWRGTSGQENIQYF
TRBJ1-6,TRBV5-1,CASSLNGQTDSPLHF
TRBJ1-6,TRBV6-2/TRBV6-3,CASSSTLSPLHF
TRBJ1-6,TRBV5-1,CASSLVQDNSPLHF
TRBJ2-7,TRBV6-5,CASRRTGGVYEQYF
TRBJ2-1,TRBV29-1,CSATEGDEQFF
TRBJ1-1,TRBV7-6,CASSLERSGSDTEAFF
TRBJ2-1,TRBV29-1,CSVYRDRDNEQFF
TRBJ2-1,TRBV6-6,CASKELTGGFDEQFF
TRBJ1-2,TRBV12-5,CASGLPRQAAYGYTF
TRBJ2-2,TRBV30,CAWSLSREVGELFF
TRBJ2-1,TRBV11-2,CASSPRVSGSYNEQFF
TRBJ1-1,TRBV9,CASSVGTGALNTEAFF
TRBJ1-1,TRBV7-3,CASSPGGTGTSFF
TRBJ2-3,TRBV10-3,CAISASGGATQYF
TRBJ2-1,TRBV27,CASSRERARNNEQFF
TRBJ2-3,TRBV6-4,CASSERGGDTQYF